What follows describes a single T cell receptor beta chain. What it binds is not known. The germline gives CDR1 SGHDT, CDR2 YYEEEE. The CDR3 extends over 13 amino acids. V lost 0 bases to trimming and J lost 7 bases, with 8 bases between them. This record comes from a study of a mutant IDH1 vaccine in newly diagnosed glioma. At the level of the study: Initiation of the vaccine course occurred 4-6 weeks after radiotherapy alone, or alongside temozolomide cycles. Previous treatment comprised radiotherapy, temozolomide, or both, mostly both.

The assay was immunoSEQ multiplex PCR, and TCRdb's table has in-frame clones only and misses some. This sample yields over 45,000 clones, of which 70% to 80% are seen a single time; roughly an eighth belongs to the top ten. Time point of the sample: week 35, safety follow-up. Doses comprised 300 ug of mutant IDH1 20-mer peptide each, plus topical imiquimod. The sequence was obtained from a man aged 40-49 years with glioma. Specimen: PBMCs, collected from a glioma patient whose treatment included an IDH1 peptide vaccine. The V call is TRBV5-6, the J call TRBJ1-5; D call uncertain. The CDR3 protein is CASSLADGQPQHF. The CDR3 DNA follows: TGTGCCAGCAGCTTGGCGGATGGACAGCCCCAGCATTTT. The whole variable domain, remainder taken from reference TRBV5-6 and TRBJ1-5, is DAGVTQSPTHLIKTRGQQVTLRCSPKSGHDTVSWYQQALGQGPQFIFQYYEEEERQRGNFPDRFSGHQFPNYSSELNVNALLLGDSALYLCASSLADGQPQHFGDGTRLSIL.